The sequence of this T cell receptor (beta chain) was determined in a study of T-cell reconstitution after alpha-beta-depleted transplantation in children. The CDR3 length is 14 residues. V trimming: 0 bases; J trimming: 4 bases; junction bases outside the gene matches: 1. From germline, CDR1 is SGHRS and CDR2 YFSETQ. This sample's TCRbeta library carried unique molecular identifier barcodes. TCRdb recomputed calls from the PCR reads with MiXCR, one row per CDR3 protein. Here the sample spans hundreds of thousands of distinct CDR3 sequences, roughly 15% being singletons. The chain recombines TRBV5-1 with TRBJ2-5; 9 nucleotides line up with TRBD1. The clonotype originates from a human donor who donated a stem cell graft to a child with acute myeloid leukemia. The specimen was PBMCs from the stem cell graft donor, collected from the stem cell graft. CDR3 amino acids: CASSLGDRAETQYF. In DNA form, the CDR3 reads TGCGCCAGCAGCTTGGGGGACAGGGCAGAGACCCAGTACTTC. The entire variable domain, with the rest obtained from reference TRBV5-1 and TRBJ2-5, is as follows: KAGVTQTPRYLIKTRGQQVTLSCSPISGHRSVSWYQQTPGQGLQFLFEYFSETQRNKGNFPGRFSGRQFSNSRSEMNVSTLELGDSALYLCASSLGDRAETQYFGPGTRLLVL.